The clone carrying this T cell receptor (beta chain) was observed a handful of times. Its target is not known. A much larger clone is a single base away; this may be a read error. The CDR3 extends over 13 amino acids. Germline CDR1 SNHLY, CDR2 FYNNEI. MiXCR, applied by TCRdb to the 5' RACE reads, yields one record per CDR3 protein. The sample lists under 15,000 distinct CDR3 sequences, roughly 2.9% occurring once. This sample is part of a study of spatial heterogeneity in lung cancer. Regarding the study as a whole: The number of expanded tumor alpha and beta chains correlated with mutation number. Estimation of coverage gave values of 6.5% to 7.5% for alpha and 13% for beta chains in tumor T cells.

Specified time point: sample taken at primary tumor resection. Untreated early-stage non-small cell lung cancer patients, 65 to 90 in total, were the donors. The genes are TRBV2 and TRBJ1-6; no clear D gene. The sequence was obtained from a male donor with early-stage non-small cell lung cancer. Material: lung tumor tissue, obtained at surgery. The CDR3 is CASSPGEISPLNF. In DNA form, the CDR3 reads TGTGCCAGCAGCCCCGGGGAGATTTCACCCCTCAACTTT.